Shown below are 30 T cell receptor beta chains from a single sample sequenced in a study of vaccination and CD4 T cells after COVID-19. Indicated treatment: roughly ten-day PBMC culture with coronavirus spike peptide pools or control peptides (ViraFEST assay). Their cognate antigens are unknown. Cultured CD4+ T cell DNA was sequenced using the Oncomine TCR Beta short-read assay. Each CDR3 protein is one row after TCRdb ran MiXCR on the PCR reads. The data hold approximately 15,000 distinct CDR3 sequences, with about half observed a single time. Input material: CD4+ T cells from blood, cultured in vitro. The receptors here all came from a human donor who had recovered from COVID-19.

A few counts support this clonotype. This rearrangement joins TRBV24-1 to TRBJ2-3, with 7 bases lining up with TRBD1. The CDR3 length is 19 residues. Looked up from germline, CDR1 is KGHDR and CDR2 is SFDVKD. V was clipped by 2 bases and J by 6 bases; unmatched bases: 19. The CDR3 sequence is CATSDSTLWDSPVEDTQYF. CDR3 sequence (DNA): TGTGCCACCAGTGATTCGACGTTGTGGGACAGCCCGGTAGAGGATACGCAGTATTTT.

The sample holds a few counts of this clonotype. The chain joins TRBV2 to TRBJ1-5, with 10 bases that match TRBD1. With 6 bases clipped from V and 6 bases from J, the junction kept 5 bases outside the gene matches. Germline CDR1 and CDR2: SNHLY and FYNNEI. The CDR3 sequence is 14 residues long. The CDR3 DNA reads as TGTGCCAGCAGCGGGACAGGGGTTCGTCAGCCCCAGCATTTT. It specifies CASSGTGVRQPQHF. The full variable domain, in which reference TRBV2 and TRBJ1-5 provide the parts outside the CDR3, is EPEVTQTPSHQVTQMGQEVILRCVPISNHLYFYWYRQILGQKVEFLVSFYNNEISEKSEIFDDQFSVERPDGSNFTLKIRSTKLEDSAMYFCASSGTGVRQPQHFGDGTRLSIL.

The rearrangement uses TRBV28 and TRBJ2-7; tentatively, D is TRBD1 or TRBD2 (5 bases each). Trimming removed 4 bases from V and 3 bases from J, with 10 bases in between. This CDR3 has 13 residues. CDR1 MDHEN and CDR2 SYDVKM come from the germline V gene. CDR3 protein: CASSWGGGYEQYF. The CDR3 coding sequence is TGTGCCAGCAGTTGGGGCGGAGGCTACGAGCAGTACTTC. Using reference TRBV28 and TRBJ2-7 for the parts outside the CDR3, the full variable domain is DVKVTQSSRYLVKRTGEKVFLECVQDMDHENMFWYRQDPGLGLRLIYFSYDVKMKEKGDIPEGYSVSREKKERFSLILESASTNQTSMYLCASSWGGGYEQYFGPGTRLTVT.

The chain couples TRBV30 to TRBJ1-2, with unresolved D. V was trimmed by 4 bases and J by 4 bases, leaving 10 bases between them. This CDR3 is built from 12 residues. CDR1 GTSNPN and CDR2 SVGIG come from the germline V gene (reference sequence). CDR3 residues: CAWTHWTYGYTF. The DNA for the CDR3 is TGTGCCTGGACCCACTGGACCTATGGCTACACCTTC.

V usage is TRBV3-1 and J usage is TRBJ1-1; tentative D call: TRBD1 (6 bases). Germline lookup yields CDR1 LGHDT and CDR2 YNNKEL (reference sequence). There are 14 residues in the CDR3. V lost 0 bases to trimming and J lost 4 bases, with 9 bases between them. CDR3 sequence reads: CASSQDLQGTEAFF. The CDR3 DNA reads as TGTGCCAGCAGCCAAGATTTACAGGGCACTGAAGCTTTCTTT.

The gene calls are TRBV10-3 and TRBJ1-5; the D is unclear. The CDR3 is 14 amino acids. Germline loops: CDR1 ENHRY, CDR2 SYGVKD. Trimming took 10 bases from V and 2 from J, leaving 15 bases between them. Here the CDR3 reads CATRKEAGNQPQHF. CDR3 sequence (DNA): TGTGCCACCCGGAAGGAAGCCGGCAATCAGCCCCAGCATTTT.

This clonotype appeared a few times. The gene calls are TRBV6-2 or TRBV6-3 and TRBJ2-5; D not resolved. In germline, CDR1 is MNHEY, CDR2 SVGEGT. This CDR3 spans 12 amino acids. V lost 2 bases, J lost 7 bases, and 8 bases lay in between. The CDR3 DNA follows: TGTGCCAGCAGTTACCCCCGAGGGACCCAGTACTTC. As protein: CASSYPRGTQYF.

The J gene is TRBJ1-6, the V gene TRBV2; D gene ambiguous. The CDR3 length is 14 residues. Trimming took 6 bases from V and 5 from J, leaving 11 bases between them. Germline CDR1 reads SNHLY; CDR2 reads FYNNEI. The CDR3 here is CASRLTRDNSPLHF. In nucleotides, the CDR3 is TGTGCCAGCAGGCTAACTAGGGATAATTCACCCCTCCACTTT.

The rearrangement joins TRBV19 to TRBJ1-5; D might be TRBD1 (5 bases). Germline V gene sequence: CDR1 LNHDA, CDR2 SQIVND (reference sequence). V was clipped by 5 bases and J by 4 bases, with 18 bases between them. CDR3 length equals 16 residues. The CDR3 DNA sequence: TGTGCCAGTAGTCGGGACGGCCGAGGCCTAAATCAGCCCCAGCATTTT. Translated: CASSRDGRGLNQPQHF.

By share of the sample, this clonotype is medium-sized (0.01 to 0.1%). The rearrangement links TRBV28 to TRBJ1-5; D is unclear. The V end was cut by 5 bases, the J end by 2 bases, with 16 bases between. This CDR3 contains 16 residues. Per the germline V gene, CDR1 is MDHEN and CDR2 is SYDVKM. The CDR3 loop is CASSPRAYAGNQPQHF. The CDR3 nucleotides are TGTGCCAGCAGTCCACGCGCCTACGCGGGCAATCAGCCCCAGCATTTT. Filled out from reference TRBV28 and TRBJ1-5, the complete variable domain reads DVKVTQSSRYLVKRTGEKVFLECVQDMDHENMFWYRQDPGLGLRLIYFSYDVKMKEKGDIPEGYSVSREKKERFSLILESASTNQTSMYLCASSPRAYAGNQPQHFGDGTRLSIL.

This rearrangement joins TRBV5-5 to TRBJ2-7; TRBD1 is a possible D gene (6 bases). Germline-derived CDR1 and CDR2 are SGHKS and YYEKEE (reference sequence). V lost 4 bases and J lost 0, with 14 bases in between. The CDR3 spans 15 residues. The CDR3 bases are TGTGCCAGCAGCCGGGACACACCCAGCTCCTACGAGCAGTACTTC. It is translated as CASSRDTPSSYEQYF.

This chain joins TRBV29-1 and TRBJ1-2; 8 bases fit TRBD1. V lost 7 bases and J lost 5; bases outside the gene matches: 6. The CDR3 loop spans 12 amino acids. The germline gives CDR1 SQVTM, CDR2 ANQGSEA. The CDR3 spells CSGLQGVYGYTF. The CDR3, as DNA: TGCAGCGGCCTACAGGGGGTATATGGCTACACCTTC.

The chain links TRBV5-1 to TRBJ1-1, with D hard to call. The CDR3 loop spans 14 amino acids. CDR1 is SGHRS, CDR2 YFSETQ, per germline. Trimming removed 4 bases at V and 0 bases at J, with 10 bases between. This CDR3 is CASSLEGVNTEAFF. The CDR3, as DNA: TGCGCCAGCAGCCTTGAGGGCGTGAACACTGAAGCTTTCTTT. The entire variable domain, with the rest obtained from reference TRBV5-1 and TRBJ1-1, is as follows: KAGVTQTPRYLIKTRGQQVTLSCSPISGHRSVSWYQQTPGQGLQFLFEYFSETQRNKGNFPGRFSGRQFSNSRSEMNVSTLELGDSALYLCASSLEGVNTEAFFGQGTRLTVV.

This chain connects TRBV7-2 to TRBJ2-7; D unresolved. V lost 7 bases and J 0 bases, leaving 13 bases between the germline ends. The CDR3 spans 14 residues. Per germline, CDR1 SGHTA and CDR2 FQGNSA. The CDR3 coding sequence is TGTGCCAGCACCCCAGGACCTAGCTCCTACGAGCAGTACTTC. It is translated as CASTPGPSSYEQYF.

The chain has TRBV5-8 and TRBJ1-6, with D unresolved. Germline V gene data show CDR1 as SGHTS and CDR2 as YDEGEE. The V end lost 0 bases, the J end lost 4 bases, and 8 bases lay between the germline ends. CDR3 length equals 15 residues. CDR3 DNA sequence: TGTGCCAGCAGCTTGGAGGTGGTTTATAATTCACCCCTCCACTTT. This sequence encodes CASSLEVVYNSPLHF.

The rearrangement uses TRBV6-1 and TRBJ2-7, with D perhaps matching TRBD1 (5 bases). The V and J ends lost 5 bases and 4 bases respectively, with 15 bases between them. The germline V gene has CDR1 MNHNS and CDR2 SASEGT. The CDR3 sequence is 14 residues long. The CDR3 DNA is TGTGCCAGCAGTACCGGAATAGGGGCGTACGAGCAGTACTTC. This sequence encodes CASSTGIGAYEQYF.

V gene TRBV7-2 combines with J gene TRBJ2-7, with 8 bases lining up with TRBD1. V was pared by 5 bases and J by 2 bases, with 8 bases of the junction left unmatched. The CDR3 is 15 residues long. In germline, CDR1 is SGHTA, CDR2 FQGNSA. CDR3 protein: CASSTTTGATYEQYF. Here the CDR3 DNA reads TGTGCCAGCAGCACTACGACAGGGGCCACCTACGAGCAGTACTTC.

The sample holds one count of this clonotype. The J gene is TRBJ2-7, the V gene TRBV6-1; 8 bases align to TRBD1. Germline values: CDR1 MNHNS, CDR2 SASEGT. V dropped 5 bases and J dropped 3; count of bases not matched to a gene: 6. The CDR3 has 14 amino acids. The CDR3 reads CASSKNRGSYEQYF. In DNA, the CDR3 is TGTGCCAGCAGTAAAAACAGGGGGAGCTACGAGCAGTACTTC.

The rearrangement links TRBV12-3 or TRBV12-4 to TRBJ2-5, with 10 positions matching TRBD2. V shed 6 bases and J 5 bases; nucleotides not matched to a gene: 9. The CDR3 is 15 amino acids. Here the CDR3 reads CASSKREGLRETQYF. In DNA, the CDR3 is TGTGCCAGCAGCAAGCGGGAGGGCCTCAGGGAGACCCAGTACTTC.

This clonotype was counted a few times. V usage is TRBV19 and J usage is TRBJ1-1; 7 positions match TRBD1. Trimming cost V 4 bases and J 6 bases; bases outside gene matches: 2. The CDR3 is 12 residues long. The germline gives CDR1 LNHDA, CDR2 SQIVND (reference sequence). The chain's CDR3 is CASSRTGAEAFF. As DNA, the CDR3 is TGTGCCAGTAGTAGAACAGGGGCTGAAGCTTTCTTT.

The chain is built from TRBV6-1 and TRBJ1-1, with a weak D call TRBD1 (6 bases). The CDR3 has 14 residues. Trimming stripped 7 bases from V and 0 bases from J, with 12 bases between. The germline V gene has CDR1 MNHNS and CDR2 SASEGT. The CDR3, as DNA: TGTGCCAGCAACCCCGGACAGTTGAACACTGAAGCTTTCTTT. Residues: CASNPGQLNTEAFF.

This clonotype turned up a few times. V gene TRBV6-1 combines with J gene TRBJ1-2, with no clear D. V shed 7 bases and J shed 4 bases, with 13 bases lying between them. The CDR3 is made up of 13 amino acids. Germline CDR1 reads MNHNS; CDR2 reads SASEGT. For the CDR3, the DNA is TGTGCCAGCACCTCTGGGCCCCGCTATGGCTACACCTTC. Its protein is CASTSGPRYGYTF.

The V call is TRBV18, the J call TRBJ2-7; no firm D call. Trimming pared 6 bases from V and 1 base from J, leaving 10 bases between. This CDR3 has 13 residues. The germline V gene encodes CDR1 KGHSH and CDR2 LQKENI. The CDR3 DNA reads TGTGCCAGCTCTTCCAGTCGGTCCTACGAGCAGTACTTC. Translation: CASSSSRSYEQYF. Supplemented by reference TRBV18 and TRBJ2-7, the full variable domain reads NAGVMQNPRHLVRRRGQEARLRCSPMKGHSHVYWYRQLPEEGLKFMVYLQKENIIDESGMPKERFSAEFPKEGPSILRIQQVVRGDSAAYFCASSSSRSYEQYFGPGTRLTVT.

CDR3 loop: CASSPGHPVGGYTF. CDR3 bases: TGTGCCAGCAGTCCGGGACACCCTGTCGGTGGCTACACCTTC. The chain joins TRBV27 to TRBJ1-2; TRBD1 is a possible D gene (6 bases). With 5 bases removed from V and 7 bases from J, the gap between germline ends came to 17 bases. The CDR3 has 14 amino acids. In germline, CDR1 is MNHEY, CDR2 SMNVEV (reference sequence).

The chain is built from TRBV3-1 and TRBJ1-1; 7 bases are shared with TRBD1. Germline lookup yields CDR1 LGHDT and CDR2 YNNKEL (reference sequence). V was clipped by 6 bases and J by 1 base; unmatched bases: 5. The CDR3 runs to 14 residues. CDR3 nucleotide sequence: TGTGCCAGCAGTGAAAGGACAGGGAACACTGAAGCTTTCTTT. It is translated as CASSERTGNTEAFF.

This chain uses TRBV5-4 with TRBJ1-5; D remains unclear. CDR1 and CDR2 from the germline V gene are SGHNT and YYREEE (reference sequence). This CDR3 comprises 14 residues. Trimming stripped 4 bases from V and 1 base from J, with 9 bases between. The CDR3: CASSRKDSNQPQHF. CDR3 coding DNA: TGTGCCAGCAGCCGCAAAGACAGCAATCAGCCCCAGCATTTT.

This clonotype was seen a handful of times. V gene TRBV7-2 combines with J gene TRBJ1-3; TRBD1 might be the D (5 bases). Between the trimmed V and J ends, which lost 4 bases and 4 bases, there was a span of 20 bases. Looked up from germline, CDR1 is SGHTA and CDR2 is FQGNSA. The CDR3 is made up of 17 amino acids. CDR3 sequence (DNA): TGTGCCAGCAGCTGGGACGTTAAGGAGGTGGGCGGAAACACCATATATTTT. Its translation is CASSWDVKEVGGNTIYF.

The DNA for the CDR3 is TGTGCCAGCAGTTACTCCTCCCGGACCACTGAAGCTTTCTTT. This translates into CASSYSSRTTEAFF. The gene calls are TRBV6-5 and TRBJ1-1; no definite D call. V gave up 0 bases and J gave up 4 bases, with 9 bases separating them. Germline assignment: CDR1 MNHEY and CDR2 SVGAGI. The CDR3 has 14 amino acids.

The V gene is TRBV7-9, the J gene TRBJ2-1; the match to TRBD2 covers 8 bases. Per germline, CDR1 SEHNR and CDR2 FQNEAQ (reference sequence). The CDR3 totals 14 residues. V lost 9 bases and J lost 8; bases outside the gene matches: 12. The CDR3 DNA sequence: TGTGCCAGAAGCCCAACCCCCGGGGGGGATGAGCAGTTCTTC. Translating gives CARSPTPGGDEQFF.

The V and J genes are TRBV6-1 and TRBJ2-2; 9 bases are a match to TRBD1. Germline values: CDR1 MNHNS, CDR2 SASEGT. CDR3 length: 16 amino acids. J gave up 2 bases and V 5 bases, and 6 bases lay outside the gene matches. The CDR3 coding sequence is TGTGCCAGCAGTCCCGGGACAGGGATTAACACCGGGGAGCTGTTTTTT. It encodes CASSPGTGINTGELFF.